This TCR beta chain was sequenced during a study of Graves' ophthalmopathy and Graves' hyperthyroidism. RNA served as the template for amplifying TCR beta CDR3 regions. Investigators did first-round RT-PCR with HTBI primers, then second-round multiplex PCR. One entry per CDR3 protein results from TCRdb running MiXCR on the multiplex PCR reads. This sample carries about 550,000 distinct CDR3 sequences, less than 40% of them seen once, and the ten largest clones take about 4%. CDR3 size: 19 residues. Per germline, CDR1 SGHRS and CDR2 YFSETQ. The V and J ends lost 0 bases and 7 bases, in that order; junction bases with no gene match: 13.

Sequencing input: peripheral blood or thyroid tissue (not recorded which). The chain links TRBV5-1 to TRBJ2-2; 12 bases agree with TRBD2. This sequence originates from an adult man with Graves' hyperthyroidism. The CDR3 sequence: CASSLEETSGSFRHGELFF. The CDR3 DNA reads TGCGCCAGCAGCTTGGAGGAGACTAGCGGGAGTTTTCGACACGGGGAGCTGTTTTTT.